A single sample gave rise to the 26 T cell receptor beta chains below, sequenced in a study of molecular identifiers for immune sequencing clone quantification. TCRdb redid the calling of the PCR reads with MiXCR, one entry per CDR3 protein. The sample has some 650,000 distinct CDR3 sequences, 15% to 20% seen once. The source material was naive CD8+ T cells from blood, with Jurkat cell RNA spiked in. Stated subset: FACS-sorted CD8+CD4-CCR7+CD45RA+ naive T cells. The source is a human donor in good health. Some libraries in this study had Jurkat cell RNA spiked in.

This clonotype was seen repeatedly, ten times or more. This chain joins TRBV9 and TRBJ1-1, with a weak D call TRBD1 (6 bases). This CDR3 is 14 amino acids long. V was pared by 0 bases and J by 1 base, with 7 bases between. Germline lookup yields CDR1 SGDLS and CDR2 YYNGEE. The CDR3 bases are TGTGCCAGCAGCGTAGAGACAGGGAACACTGAAGCTTTCTTT. Residues: CASSVETGNTEAFF. The full variable domain, in which reference TRBV9 and TRBJ1-1 provide the parts outside the CDR3, is DSGVTQTPKHLITATGQRVTLRCSPRSGDLSVYWYQQSLDQGLQFLIQYYNGEERAKGNILERFSAQQFPDLHSELNLSSLELGDSALYFCASSVETGNTEAFFGQGTRLTVV.

The rearrangement uses TRBV19 and TRBJ1-3; D may be TRBD1 (5 bases). Germline V CDR1 and CDR2: LNHDA, SQIVND (reference sequence). V lost 9 bases, J lost 0 bases, and 15 bases lay in between. This CDR3 comprises 15 residues. CDR3 region: CASHLRGYSGNTIYF. The CDR3 DNA sequence: TGTGCCAGCCACCTTAGGGGCTACTCTGGAAACACCATATATTTT.

The sample holds many counts of this clonotype. The CDR3 loop reads CASSHILKAGSYEQYF. Here the CDR3 DNA reads TGTGCCAGCAGCCATATACTAAAGGCTGGCTCCTACGAGCAGTACTTC. The V gene is TRBV7-9, the J gene TRBJ2-7; the D is unclear. CDR1 and CDR2 (germline): SEHNR, FQNEAQ (reference sequence). Deletions cut 5 bases from V and 0 bases from J, with 17 bases between. This CDR3 spans 16 amino acids.

This clonotype was seen ten or more times. An end of the junction differs from the germline gene, which may be a read error. This rearrangement joins TRBV5-8 to TRBJ1-1; possible D gene TRBD1, 5 bases. The CDR3 runs 15 residues. CDR1 is SGHTS, CDR2 YDEGEE, per germline. The CDR3 DNA sequence: TGCGCCAGCAGCTTGGGTACAGGTATGAACACTGAAGCTTTCTTT. It yields the protein CASSLGTGMNTEAFF.

The chain uses TRBV4-3 and TRBJ1-3; 7 bases are shared with TRBD1. The CDR3 contains 15 residues. Germline CDR1 is LGHNA and CDR2 is YSLEER. Germline trimming cut 8 bases from V and 0 bases from J; bases unmatched to any gene: 7. The CDR3 nucleotides are TGCGCCAGCTCCCAGACAGGGAGCTCTGGAAACACCATATATTTT. This sequence encodes CASSQTGSSGNTIYF.

This clonotype was found many times. The chain has TRBV20-1 and TRBJ2-7; the match to TRBD2 covers 10 bases. V dropped 6 bases and J dropped 3; count of bases not matched to a gene: 14. The CDR3 totals 16 residues. Germline CDR1 and CDR2: DFQATT and SNEGSKA (reference sequence). In DNA form, the CDR3 reads TGCAGTGCCCTGGGACTAGCGTCGAACCAGGACTACGAGCAGTACTTC. Protein sequence: CSALGLASNQDYEQYF.

Concerning this clonotype itself: Given a much more abundant clone one base away, this may be a read error. This chain joins TRBV7-9 and TRBJ2-7, with D unresolved. CDR3 length: 14 amino acids. Germline lookup yields CDR1 SEHNR and CDR2 FQNEAQ (reference sequence). The CDR3: CASSPDRRSYERYF. DNA for the CDR3: TGTGCCAGCAGCCCCGATCGGCGCTCCTACGAGCGGTACTTC.

This clonotype appeared many times. This chain connects TRBV6-1 to TRBJ1-1; 8 bases agree with TRBD1. The CDR3 totals 15 residues. Germline V gene lookup returns CDR1 MNHNS and CDR2 SASEGT. V lost 0 bases, J lost 2 bases, and 2 bases stayed unmatched. Here the CDR3 reads CASSEATGVNTEAFF. In nucleotides, the CDR3 is TGTGCCAGCAGTGAAGCGACAGGGGTTAACACTGAAGCTTTCTTT.

This clonotype occurred many times. The chain joins TRBV7-2 to TRBJ2-2, with 10 bases lining up with TRBD2. The germline CDR1 and CDR2 sequences are SGHTA and FQGNSA. The CDR3 extends over 16 amino acids. V lost 0 bases and J lost 5; bases outside the gene matches: 3. CDR3 DNA sequence: TGTGCCAGCAGCTTAGCAGCGGGAGGGTATACCGGGGAGCTGTTTTTT. This encodes CASSLAAGGYTGELFF. Full variable domain (outside the CDR3, taken from reference TRBV7-2 and TRBJ2-2): GAGVSQSPSNKVTEKGKDVELRCDPISGHTALYWYRQSLGQGLEFLIYFQGNSAPDKSGLPSDRFSAERTGGSVSTLTIQRTQQEDSAVYLCASSLAAGGYTGELFFGEGSRLTVL.

V usage is TRBV6-2 or TRBV6-3 and J usage is TRBJ2-7; 8 bases map to TRBD1. The CDR3 consists of 17 residues. V lost 6 bases, J lost 2 bases, and 15 bases stayed unmatched. From germline, CDR1 is MNHEY and CDR2 SVGEGT. In DNA, the CDR3 is TGTGCCAGCAGCTACGATCAGACAGGGGAGAGACCCTACGAGCAGTACTTC. Protein: CASSYDQTGERPYEQYF.

This clonotype occurred many times. V is TRBV7-2 and J is TRBJ2-1; 7 nucleotides line up with TRBD2. With 5 bases clipped from V and 1 base from J, the junction kept 8 bases outside the gene matches. CDR3 length: 16 amino acids. Germline V gene sequence: CDR1 SGHTA, CDR2 FQGNSA. The CDR3 here is CASSPPGAGSYNEQFF. The CDR3 nucleotides are TGTGCCAGCAGCCCCCCCGGAGCGGGGTCCTACAATGAGCAGTTCTTC.

V is TRBV4-3 and J is TRBJ2-2; D is uncertain. The CDR3 length is 17 residues. The germline V gene encodes CDR1 LGHNA and CDR2 YSLEER. The germline V and J ends were trimmed by 0 bases and 1 base, with 12 bases remaining between them. For the CDR3, the DNA is TGCGCCAGCAGCCAAGATCAGGTGGTTAGGAACACCGGGGAGCTGTTTTTT. Protein product: CASSQDQVVRNTGELFF.

This clonotype was counted a few times. The gene calls are TRBV27 and TRBJ2-2, with unresolved D. The CDR3 runs to 14 residues. Trimming shortened V by 3 bases and J by 3 bases, and 8 bases separated the two germline ends. Germline lookup yields CDR1 MNHEY and CDR2 SMNVEV (reference sequence). The CDR3 here is CASSFLGYTGELFF. CDR3 nucleotide sequence: TGTGCCAGCAGTTTTTTGGGGTACACCGGGGAGCTGTTTTTT.

This clonotype was observed at least ten times. This chain links TRBV10-3 with TRBJ2-7; 8 nucleotides match TRBD2. Germline values: CDR1 ENHRY, CDR2 SYGVKD. The CDR3 spans 14 residues. J was trimmed by 6 bases and V by 6 bases; bases with no gene match: 10. Here the CDR3 DNA reads TGTGCCATCAGCCCGACTAGCGAACGACCCGAGCAGTACTTC. It encodes CAISPTSERPEQYF.

This clonotype has a count of ten or more. The V gene is TRBV3-1, the J gene TRBJ1-1, with a possible D match to TRBD1 (5 bases). Per germline, CDR1 LGHDT and CDR2 YNNKEL (reference sequence). The CDR3 totals 17 residues. Trimming left V 0 bases short and J 1 base short, with 15 bases between. CDR3 coding DNA: TGTGCCAGCAGCCAAGATCTTGGGGAGGGGACGAACACTGAAGCTTTCTTT. Protein product: CASSQDLGEGTNTEAFF.

The V gene is TRBV30, the J gene TRBJ2-2, with 7 bases aligning to TRBD2. V dropped 0 bases and J dropped 7; count of bases not matched to a gene: 2. The CDR3 runs to 13 residues. The germline gives CDR1 GTSNPN, CDR2 SVGIG (reference sequence). The CDR3 DNA reads as TGTGCCTGGAGTGTATGGGGGGGCGGGGAGCTGTTTTTT. Amino acids: CAWSVWGGGELFF.

The genes are TRBV20-1 and TRBJ2-7; TRBD2 matches at 10 bases. The CDR3 sequence is 17 residues long. V gave up 3 bases and J gave up 3 bases; unmatched junction bases: 14. Germline CDR1 reads DFQATT; CDR2 reads SNEGSKA (reference sequence). CDR3 bases: TGCAGTGCTAGCCCACGAAGGGGGACTAGCGCGCGCTACGAGCAGTACTTC. This gives the protein CSASPRRGTSARYEQYF.

This chain links TRBV24-1 with TRBJ2-1, with 11 positions matching TRBD2. J was trimmed by 7 bases and V by 3 bases; bases with no gene match: 1. The CDR3 spans 14 residues. The germline gives CDR1 KGHDR, CDR2 SFDVKD. The CDR3 region is CATSDPSGGNEQFF. The CDR3 bases are TGTGCCACCAGTGATCCTAGCGGGGGGAATGAGCAGTTCTTC.

This clonotype was recorded at least ten times. This chain joins TRBV28 and TRBJ2-2; D is uncertain. Germline assignment: CDR1 MDHEN and CDR2 SYDVKM. The CDR3 loop spans 13 amino acids. The V end was cut by 7 bases, the J end by 7 bases, with 13 bases between. The CDR3 DNA follows: TGTGCCAGCACCTCCAACATCGGCGGGGAGCTGTTTTTT. This sequence encodes CASTSNIGGELFF.

This clonotype was picked up one time. The junction does not match germline at one end; this may be a read error. V gene TRBV20-1 combines with J gene TRBJ2-5; D not certain. In germline, CDR1 is DFQATT, CDR2 SNEGSKA (reference sequence). The CDR3 consists of 9 residues. The chain's CDR3 is CSAKETLYF. The DNA for the CDR3 is TGCAGTGCTAAGGAGACCCTGTACTTC.

This clonotype was found many times. V gene TRBV28 combines with J gene TRBJ2-2; unclear D gene. The CDR3 has 14 amino acids. Germline loops: CDR1 MDHEN, CDR2 SYDVKM. V was trimmed by 6 bases and J by 4 bases, leaving 12 bases between them. CDR3 sequence reads: CASRPGRFTGELFF. CDR3 in DNA: TGTGCCAGCAGACCTGGACGGTTCACCGGGGAGCTGTTTTTT. Together with reference TRBV28 and TRBJ2-2, the CDR3 gives the full variable domain: DVKVTQSSRYLVKRTGEKVFLECVQDMDHENMFWYRQDPGLGLRLIYFSYDVKMKEKGDIPEGYSVSREKKERFSLILESASTNQTSMYLCASRPGRFTGELFFGEGSRLTVL.

Notes on this clonotype: The junction departs from the called germline gene at one end, perhaps through a read error. The rearrangement uses TRBV5-4 and TRBJ1-3; D is unclear. Germline-derived CDR1 and CDR2 are SGHNT and YYREEE (reference sequence). There are 15 residues in the CDR3. The CDR3 DNA is TGTGCCAGCGGCTTGGTCGATGGCTCTGGAAACACCATATATTTT. This gives the protein CASGLVDGSGNTIYF.

V usage is TRBV27 and J usage is TRBJ1-1; D is unresolved. The CDR3 length is 14 residues. Looked up from germline, CDR1 is MNHEY and CDR2 is SMNVEV (reference sequence). The ends were cut back, 2 bases at V and 4 bases at J, with 11 bases in the middle. CDR3 in DNA: TGTGCCAGCAGTTTAAACGGACCGAGCACTGAAGCTTTCTTT. Translated, it gives CASSLNGPSTEAFF.

The chain is built from TRBV12-3 or TRBV12-4 and TRBJ1-2; tentative D call: TRBD1 (5 bases). V was clipped by 5 bases and J by 8 bases, with 24 bases between them. CDR3 length equals 16 residues. CDR3 nucleotides: TGTGCCAGCAGTCCCGGTCTTCGAGGGGCCCCTTGGGGCTACACCTTC. This gives the protein CASSPGLRGAPWGYTF.

About this clonotype: It may be a read error: a sequence one base away is much more abundant. The rearrangement uses TRBV20-1 and TRBJ2-3, with 14 bases lining up with TRBD2. From germline, CDR1 is DFQATT and CDR2 SNEGSKA (reference sequence). CDR3 length: 18 amino acids. CDR3 nucleotides: TGCAGTGCTAGTGCAGCGGGACTAGCGGGAGAGTTCACAGATACGCAGTGTTTT. Amino acids: CSASAAGLAGEFTDTQCF.

This clonotype was seen repeatedly, ten times or more. This rearrangement joins TRBV12-3 or TRBV12-4 to TRBJ2-5, with TRBD2 as a possible D gene (5 bases). Trimming removed 3 bases from V and 2 bases from J, with 13 bases in between. The CDR3 loop spans 15 amino acids. The CDR3 sequence is CASSLWNGKQETQYF. The CDR3, as DNA: TGTGCCAGCAGTTTGTGGAACGGGAAACAAGAGACCCAGTACTTC.